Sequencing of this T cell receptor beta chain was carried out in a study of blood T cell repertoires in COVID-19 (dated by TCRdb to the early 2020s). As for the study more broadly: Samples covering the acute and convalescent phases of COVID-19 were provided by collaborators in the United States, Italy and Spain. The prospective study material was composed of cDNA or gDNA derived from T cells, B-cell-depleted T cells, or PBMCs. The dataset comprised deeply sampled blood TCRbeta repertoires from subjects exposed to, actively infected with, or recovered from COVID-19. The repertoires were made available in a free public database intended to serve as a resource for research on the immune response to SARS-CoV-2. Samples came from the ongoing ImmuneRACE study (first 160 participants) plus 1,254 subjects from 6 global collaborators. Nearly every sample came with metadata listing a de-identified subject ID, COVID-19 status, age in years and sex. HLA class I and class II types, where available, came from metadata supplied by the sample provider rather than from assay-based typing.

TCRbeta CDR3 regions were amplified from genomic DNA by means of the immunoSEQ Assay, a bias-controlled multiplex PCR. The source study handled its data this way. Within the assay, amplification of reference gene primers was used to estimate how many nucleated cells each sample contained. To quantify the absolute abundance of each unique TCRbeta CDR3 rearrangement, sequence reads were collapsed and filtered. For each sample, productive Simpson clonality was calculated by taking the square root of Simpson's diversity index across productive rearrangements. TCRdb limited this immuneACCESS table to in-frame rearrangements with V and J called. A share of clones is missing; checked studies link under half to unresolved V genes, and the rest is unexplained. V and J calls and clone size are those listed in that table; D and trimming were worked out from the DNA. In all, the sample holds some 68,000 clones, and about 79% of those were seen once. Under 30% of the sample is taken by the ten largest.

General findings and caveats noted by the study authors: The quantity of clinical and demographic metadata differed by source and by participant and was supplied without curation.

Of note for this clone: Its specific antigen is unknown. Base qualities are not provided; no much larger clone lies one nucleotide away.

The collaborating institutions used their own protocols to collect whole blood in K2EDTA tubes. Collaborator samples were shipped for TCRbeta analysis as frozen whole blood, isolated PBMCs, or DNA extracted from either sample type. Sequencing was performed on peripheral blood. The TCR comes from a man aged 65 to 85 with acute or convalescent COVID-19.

The CDR3 region has the sequence CASSLVQAGGYTF. The nucleotide sequence reads as follows: TGTGCCAGCAGTTTAGTCCAGGCGGGGGGCTACACCTTC. The chain joins TRBV12-3 or TRBV12-4 to TRBJ1-2; no D gene is confidently identified. Including the terminal cysteine and phenylalanine, the CDR3 comprises 13 residues. The kept DNA is CDR3 alone, 39 bases in frame from the first base. Trimming costs V 1 base and J 8 bases, and their ends lie 11 bases apart.